The clone carrying this TCR beta chain was found a few times. Its specificity is not known. TCRdb's table, derived via immunoSEQ multiplex PCR, lists solely in-frame clones and lacks some. The table records over 700,000 clones, around 70% of them present only once. V gave up 4 bases and J gave up 2 bases; unmatched junction bases: 10. This CDR3 spans 17 amino acids. Looked up from germline, CDR1 is SGHDT and CDR2 is YYEEEE. The sample comes from a study of shared clonotypes between healthy human individuals. The study's findings and limits: It was observed that approximately 5% of naive CD4 clonotypes were shared across four donors.

The material sequenced was memory CD4+ T cells sorted from blood. Subset described: CD45RA-negative fraction. The chain joins TRBV5-6 to TRBJ1-3; 9 bases match TRBD1. The clonotype was recovered from a woman aged 25 to 39 in good health. The CDR3 protein is CASSPGYRGPPGNTIYF. The CDR3 DNA is TGTGCCAGCAGCCCCGGCTACAGGGGGCCTCCTGGAAACACCATATATTTT.